This T cell receptor (beta chain) was identified during a study of OX40 agonist ivuxolimab in advanced cancers. Across the study: Averaging approximately 60 years in age, with a range of about 23 to 79, the cohort was about 83% male. Partial responses were achieved by three patients, of whom one had hepatocellular carcinoma and two had cutaneous melanoma.

Data came from immunoSEQ multiplex PCR; TCRdb stores just in-frame clones and leaves some out. This sample has about 100,000 clones; 90% occur once, and the top ten carry around 1.6%. The CDR3 spans 16 residues. CDR1 MNHEY and CDR2 SVGAGI come from the germline V gene. V lost 4 bases and J lost 0, with 10 bases in between. The material sequenced was CD4+ or CD8+ T cells sorted from blood, taken in a trial of the OX40 agonist ivuxolimab. The clonotype comes from an adult with an advanced solid tumor such as melanoma, head and neck, liver or kidney cancer. V usage is TRBV6-5 and J usage is TRBJ2-6; D unresolved. The CDR3 nucleotides are TGTGCCAGCAGTTCAAGGCCGATCTCTGGGGCCAACGTCCTGACTTTC. This sequence encodes CASSSRPISGANVLTF.